Following are 22 T cell receptor beta chains from one sample sequenced in a study of shared clonotypes between healthy human individuals. Using immunoSEQ multiplex PCR, the repertoire was profiled, and TCRdb retains in-frame clones only, with some absent. This table has nearly 1,000,000 clones, less than 85% appearing once. Sequencing was performed on memory CD4+ T cells sorted from blood. Regarding subset: CD45RA-negative fraction. These receptors were collected from a man younger than 30 in good health.

The chain uses TRBV7-9 and TRBJ2-4; 7 bases are a match to TRBD1. The CDR3 loop spans 15 amino acids. CDR1 SEHNR and CDR2 FQNEAQ come from the germline V gene (reference sequence). V lost 5 bases and J lost 0; bases outside the gene matches: 4. CDR3: CASSEDRLAKNIQYF. In DNA, the CDR3 is TGTGCCAGCAGCGAGGACAGGCTAGCCAAAAACATTCAGTACTTC.

This clone was found a few times. Other nucleotide sequences from this sample produce the same CDR3. The gene calls are TRBV5-4 and TRBJ2-5; 9 bases align to TRBD2. Germline V gives CDR1 SGHNT, CDR2 YYREEE (reference sequence). V trimming: 2 bases; J trimming: 6 bases; junction bases outside the gene matches: 5. CDR3 length: 14 residues. CDR3 DNA: TGTGCCAGCAGCTTAGCGGGGGGCCGGCAGACCCAGTACTTC. This sequence encodes CASSLAGGRQTQYF.

This clone was seen only a few times. The chain links TRBV7-2 to TRBJ2-5, with D uncertain. The CDR3 spans 12 residues. Germline loops: CDR1 SGHTA, CDR2 FQGNSA. Between the trimmed V and J ends, which lost 5 bases and 5 bases, there was a span of 9 bases. CDR3 DNA: TGTGCCAGCAGCCCCCCATGGGAGACCCAGTACTTC. This translates into CASSPPWETQYF.

This clone was counted only a few times. The chain employs TRBV5-4 and TRBJ1-6; 9 nucleotides align to TRBD1. The CDR3 totals 16 residues. J lost 7 bases, V lost 2 bases, and 7 bases had no gene match. Germline CDR1 and CDR2: SGHNT and YYREEE (reference sequence). CDR3 nucleotides: TGTGCCAGCAGCTTAGGAGGGACAGGGATAAATTCACCCCTCCACTTT. This translates into CASSLGGTGINSPLHF. The entire variable domain, with the rest obtained from reference TRBV5-4 and TRBJ1-6, is as follows: ETGVTQSPTHLIKTRGQQVTLRCSSQSGHNTVSWYQQALGQGPQFIFQYYREEENGRGNFPPRFSGLQFPNYSSELNVNALELDDSALYLCASSLGGTGINSPLHFGNGTRLTVT.

This chain connects TRBV6-1 to TRBJ1-6; TRBD1 aligns across 8 bases. CDR3 length: 15 amino acids. Unmatched junction bases numbered 6, after V lost 6 bases and J lost 5 bases. Germline values: CDR1 MNHNS, CDR2 SASEGT. CDR3 residues: CASSLGQVNNSPLHF. The CDR3 region has the DNA TGTGCCAGCAGCCTGGGACAGGTGAATAATTCACCCCTCCACTTT.

This clone was seen just once. V and J are TRBV10-3 and TRBJ1-2; D gene unclear. Trimming left V 4 bases short and J 3 bases short, with 6 bases between. The CDR3 has 12 residues. CDR1 ENHRY and CDR2 SYGVKD come from the germline V gene. The CDR3 region is CAISGLHYGYTF. The CDR3 DNA reads as TGTGCCATCAGTGGTCTCCACTATGGCTACACCTTC.

The chain is built from TRBV2 and TRBJ2-7, with 9 bases lining up with TRBD1. V shed 9 bases and J 3 bases; nucleotides not matched to a gene: 9. The CDR3 loop spans 14 amino acids. Germline-derived CDR1 and CDR2 are SNHLY and FYNNEI. This CDR3 reads CASLEDRGIYEQYF. The DNA for the CDR3 is TGTGCCAGTCTAGAGGACAGGGGAATCTACGAGCAGTACTTC.

This clone has only a few counts. The V and J genes are TRBV5-1 and TRBJ1-2; TRBD1 is a possible D gene (6 bases). Trimming removed 5 bases from V and 6 bases from J, with 14 bases in between. Germline CDR1 SGHRS, CDR2 YFSETQ. The CDR3 consists of 13 residues. The CDR3 nucleotides are TGCGCCAGCAGTTCCCAGGGGCACGATGGCTACACCTTC. Translating gives CASSSQGHDGYTF.

The gene calls are TRBV5-1 and TRBJ2-7, with 8 positions matching TRBD2. The CDR3 loop spans 16 amino acids. Germline V CDR1 and CDR2: SGHRS, YFSETQ. The J segment lost 2 bases and the V segment lost 0 bases, leaving 7 bases of the junction unmatched. CDR3 sequence: CASSLAREGSAYEQYF. The CDR3, as DNA: TGCGCCAGCAGCTTGGCTCGGGAGGGCAGCGCCTACGAGCAGTACTTC. The whole variable domain, filled in from reference TRBV5-1 and TRBJ2-7, reads KAGVTQTPRYLIKTRGQQVTLSCSPISGHRSVSWYQQTPGQGLQFLFEYFSETQRNKGNFPGRFSGRQFSNSRSEMNVSTLELGDSALYLCASSLAREGSAYEQYFGPGTRLTVT.

This clone was picked up a small number of times. V gene TRBV9 combines with J gene TRBJ2-5; possible D gene TRBD1, 5 bases. Germline V CDR1 and CDR2: SGDLS, YYNGEE. The CDR3 covers 13 residues. With 0 bases removed from V and 3 bases from J, the gap between germline ends came to 6 bases. The CDR3 loop is CASSVGQKETQYF. The CDR3, as DNA: TGTGCCAGCAGCGTAGGACAGAAAGAGACCCAGTACTTC.

The CDR3 coding sequence is TGCGCCAGCAGAGGGGGGCCGCTAGCGGGGTTTATCAATGAGCAGTTCTTC. Residues: CASRGGPLAGFINEQFF. The genes are TRBV10-2 and TRBJ2-1; 9 nucleotides align to TRBD2. CDR3 length equals 17 residues. V was clipped by 6 bases and J by 6 bases; unmatched bases: 15. The V gene's germline CDR1 is WSHSY and CDR2 SAAADI.

This chain connects TRBV6-6 to TRBJ2-5; TRBD2 is a possible D gene (6 bases). Trimming took 0 bases from V and 4 from J, leaving 15 bases between them. From germline, CDR1 is MNHNY and CDR2 SVGAGI (reference sequence). The length of the CDR3 is 16 residues. In DNA, the CDR3 is TGTGCCAGCAGTTACTCGATAACGGGAGTCGGAGAGACCCAGTACTTC. Translated: CASSYSITGVGETQYF.

The chain recombines TRBV11-1 with TRBJ1-6; unclear D gene. Germline CDR1 SGHAT, CDR2 FQDESV (reference sequence). CDR3 length equals 13 residues. The V gene lost 5 bases and the J gene lost 4 bases, with 6 bases spanning the gap. The CDR3 reads CASSLQYNSPLHF. CDR3 DNA sequence: TGTGCCAGCAGCCTACAGTATAATTCACCCCTCCACTTT.

CDR3 in amino acids: CAWSPGPLNTEAFF. The DNA for the CDR3 is TGTGCCTGGAGTCCAGGTCCCTTGAACACTGAAGCTTTCTTT. The genes are TRBV30 and TRBJ1-1, with D unresolved. Germline assignment: CDR1 GTSNPN and CDR2 SVGIG (reference sequence). This CDR3 region has 14 residues. Trimming pared 2 bases from V and 0 bases from J, leaving 10 bases between.

The genes are TRBV28 and TRBJ1-2; 11 bases line up with TRBD1. With V trimmed by 5 bases and J by 8 bases, 19 bases remained unmatched. This CDR3 is built from 18 residues. The germline CDR1 and CDR2 sequences are MDHEN and SYDVKM. This CDR3 is CASSPRTGTGGHMRGYTF. Here the CDR3 DNA reads TGTGCCAGCAGTCCCCGAACCGGGACAGGGGGTCACATGAGGGGCTACACCTTC.

This clone came up a few times. V and J are TRBV9 and TRBJ1-6, with 9 bases fitting TRBD1. Germline loops: CDR1 SGDLS, CDR2 YYNGEE. J lost 9 bases, V lost 0 bases, and 4 bases had no gene match. The CDR3 runs to 15 residues. The CDR3 DNA reads as TGTGCCAGCAGCGTAGAGGGACAGGGTAGTTCACCCCTCCACTTT. It codes for CASSVEGQGSSPLHF.

In regard to this clone: Other DNA sequences within the sample encode an identical CDR3. This sequence joins TRBV7-2 and TRBJ2-7; 12 nucleotides agree with TRBD1. The length of the CDR3 is 14 residues. Germline assignment: CDR1 SGHTA and CDR2 FQGNSA. V lost 5 bases to trimming and J lost 4 bases; unmatched junction nucleotides: 3. CDR3 sequence reads: CASSRGQGAYEQYF. DNA for the CDR3: TGTGCCAGCAGCCGGGGACAGGGGGCGTACGAGCAGTACTTC.

The chain is built from TRBV7-2 and TRBJ2-5, with D possibly matching TRBD2 (5 bases). The V gene's germline CDR1 is SGHTA and CDR2 FQGNSA. The CDR3 contains 14 residues. V gave up 2 bases and J gave up 5 bases, with 12 bases separating them. CDR3 nucleotides: TGTGCCAGCAGCTTAAAGGCAGGCGGGGAGACCCAGTACTTC. As protein: CASSLKAGGETQYF.

This chain links TRBV7-8 with TRBJ2-2; possibly TRBD1 for D (5 bases). The V and J ends lost 2 bases and 4 bases respectively, with 11 bases between them. This CDR3 region has 15 residues. Germline loops: CDR1 SGHVS, CDR2 FQNEAQ. CDR3 DNA: TGTGCCAGCAGCTTATGGGGCACGAGCACCGGGGAGCTGTTTTTT. Amino acid sequence: CASSLWGTSTGELFF.

The chain couples TRBV2 to TRBJ2-2, with unresolved D. This CDR3 is built from 13 residues. Trimming took off 2 bases at V and 4 bases at J, with 5 bases between the two ends. The germline V gene encodes CDR1 SNHLY and CDR2 FYNNEI. Here the CDR3 reads CASSETVTGELFF. CDR3 sequence (DNA): TGTGCCAGCAGTGAAACAGTCACCGGGGAGCTGTTTTTT.

CDR3 bases: TGTGCCAGCAGTGTGGCCGGGACAGAGCATCAGCCCCAGCATTTT. Translation gives CASSVAGTEHQPQHF. The rearrangement links TRBV2 to TRBJ1-5; 7 bases fit TRBD1. Germline CDR1 reads SNHLY; CDR2 reads FYNNEI. This CDR3 has 15 amino acids. V gave up 4 bases and J gave up 5 bases; unmatched junction bases: 8.

Notes on this clone: Relative to the germline gene, one junction end is altered; a read error may explain this. The CDR3 region has the DNA TGCAGTGCTAAAGATCGGGACGACCGGGTCTTC. It codes for CSAKDRDDRVF. The chain couples TRBV20-1 to TRBJ2-1, with D perhaps assigned TRBD1 or TRBD2 (5 bases each). Germline V gene lookup returns CDR1 DFQATT and CDR2 SNEGSKA (reference sequence). This CDR3 is built from 11 residues.